Following are 16 T cell receptor beta chains from one sample sequenced in a study of blood T cell repertoires in COVID-19. Sequenced by immunoSEQ multiplex PCR; TCRdb stores in-frame clones only, minus some. The table includes 250,000 to 300,000 clones, about nine tenths detected once. The sample comprised peripheral blood. All receptors derive from a woman aged 25 to 39 with COVID-19, enrolled during active disease.

The chain carries TRBV27 and TRBJ1-1, with 9 nucleotides matching TRBD1. CDR1 is MNHEY and CDR2 is SMNVEV in the germline V gene (reference sequence). There are 15 residues in the CDR3. The J segment lost 3 bases and the V segment lost 3 bases, leaving 5 bases of the junction unmatched. The CDR3 coding sequence is TGTGCCAGCAGTTTGGGACAGGGTAGATACACTGAAGCTTTCTTT. This gives the protein CASSLGQGRYTEAFF.

V usage is TRBV1 and J usage is TRBJ1-3; the table's D call of TRBD1 was not tested on the DNA. TRBV1 is a pseudogene. The CDR3 consists of 17 residues. The CDR3 bases are TGCACCAGCAGCCCTTGGAACAGGGGGCTGAGAGGAAACACCATATATTTT. It yields the protein CTSSPWNRGLRGNTIYF.

This chain connects TRBV9 to TRBJ1-2; 9 bases fit TRBD1. This CDR3 is 17 amino acids long. V shed 0 bases, J shed 6 bases, and the junction held 12 bases outside the gene matches. CDR1 is SGDLS and CDR2 is YYNGEE in the germline V gene. CDR3 sequence: CASSVDGQGQTGDGYTF. CDR3 nucleotides: TGTGCCAGCAGCGTAGATGGACAGGGGCAAACGGGTGATGGCTACACCTTC. The full variable domain, in which reference TRBV9 and TRBJ1-2 provide the parts outside the CDR3, is DSGVTQTPKHLITATGQRVTLRCSPRSGDLSVYWYQQSLDQGLQFLIQYYNGEERAKGNILERFSAQQFPDLHSELNLSSLELGDSALYFCASSVDGQGQTGDGYTFGSGTRLTVV.

The CDR3 reads CASKGAGVDNEQFF. DNA of the CDR3: TGTGCCAGCAAAGGGGCGGGAGTGGACAATGAGCAGTTCTTC. This chain connects TRBV11-3 to TRBJ2-1; 7 bases align to TRBD2. This CDR3 has 14 residues. Losses at the gene ends were 7 bases for V and 5 bases for J; bases not matched to a gene: 8. Germline V gives CDR1 SGHNT, CDR2 YENEEA.

This rearrangement joins TRBV2 to TRBJ2-7, with D possibly matching TRBD1 (6 bases). Trimming shortened V by 6 bases and J by 10 bases, and 16 bases separated the two germline ends. The CDR3 loop spans 12 amino acids. Looked up from germline, CDR1 is SNHLY and CDR2 is FYNNEI. The CDR3 DNA sequence: TGTGCCAGCAGCCGGGACAAAACGAATCAGTACTTC. Amino acid sequence: CASSRDKTNQYF.

This clone showed up many times. The chain has TRBV7-2 and TRBJ1-5; no clear D gene. This CDR3 spans 15 amino acids. The germline CDR1 and CDR2 sequences are SGHTA and FQGNSA. Trimming stripped 5 bases from V and 2 bases from J, with 13 bases between. CDR3 nucleotide sequence: TGTGCCAGCAGCCCTTGGGCAGGCGGCAATCAGCCCCAGCATTTT. It encodes CASSPWAGGNQPQHF. Variable domain in full (rest from reference TRBV7-2 and TRBJ1-5): GAGVSQSPSNKVTEKGKDVELRCDPISGHTALYWYRQSLGQGLEFLIYFQGNSAPDKSGLPSDRFSAERTGGSVSTLTIQRTQQEDSAVYLCASSPWAGGNQPQHFGDGTRLSIL.

V is TRBV9 and J is TRBJ2-7; 7 nucleotides align to TRBD2. Germline V gene data show CDR1 as SGDLS and CDR2 as YYNGEE. The V segment lost 4 bases and the J segment 4 bases; nucleotides outside the gene matches: 11. The CDR3 has 15 amino acids. The CDR3 spells CASSPRGGRRYEQYF. The CDR3 DNA reads as TGTGCCAGCAGCCCTCGAGGCGGGAGAAGATACGAGCAGTACTTC.

This clone occurred a few times. The V and J genes are TRBV30 and TRBJ1-2; a possible D gene is TRBD1 (6 bases). Per germline, CDR1 GTSNPN and CDR2 SVGIG (reference sequence). V lost 0 bases to trimming and J lost 8 bases, with 19 bases between them. CDR3 length: 15 residues. DNA of the CDR3: TGTGCCTGGAGTGTAACCCTTCTGGGGGCGCGGGGCTACACCTTC. Protein: CAWSVTLLGARGYTF.

This sequence joins TRBV10-2 and TRBJ1-1, with TRBD1 as a possible D gene (6 bases). CDR1 and CDR2 (germline): WSHSY, SAAADI. The CDR3 spans 15 residues. Trimming left V 7 bases short and J 4 bases short, with 19 bases between. The DNA of the CDR3 is TGCGCCAGCAAACAACAGGGAATAGTGGCCACTGAAGCTTTCTTT. Protein: CASKQQGIVATEAFF.

As DNA, the CDR3 is TGTGCCAGCAGCCATCCCGGGACAGGCTTCACCGGGGAGCTGTTTTTT. It is translated as CASSHPGTGFTGELFF. The genes are TRBV7-2 and TRBJ2-2; 8 nucleotides align to TRBD1. Germline V gives CDR1 SGHTA, CDR2 FQGNSA. The CDR3 extends over 16 amino acids. V lost 5 bases and J lost 4; bases outside the gene matches: 9.

The CDR3 coding sequence is TGTGCCAGCAGCTTAGCTAGCGAGACCCAGTACTTC. Its translation: CASSLASETQYF. V usage is TRBV7-2 and J usage is TRBJ2-5, with unresolved D. The CDR3 totals 12 residues. The germline CDR1 and CDR2 sequences are SGHTA and FQGNSA. The V gene lost 0 bases and the J gene lost 5 bases, with 4 bases spanning the gap.

The rearrangement links TRBV28 to TRBJ2-7, with 10 bases lining up with TRBD1. The ends lost 5 bases at V and 5 bases at J; junction bases unmatched: 12. This CDR3 is 16 amino acids long. Germline V gives CDR1 MDHEN, CDR2 SYDVKM. CDR3 protein: CASSRQGARILDEQYF. The DNA for the CDR3 is TGTGCCAGCAGTAGACAGGGGGCGAGGATTTTGGACGAGCAGTACTTC. Looking up the rest from reference TRBV28 and TRBJ2-7 gives the full variable domain: DVKVTQSSRYLVKRTGEKVFLECVQDMDHENMFWYRQDPGLGLRLIYFSYDVKMKEKGDIPEGYSVSREKKERFSLILESASTNQTSMYLCASSRQGARILDEQYFGPGTRLTVT.

This chain joins TRBV21-1 and TRBJ2-7; whether TRBD2, the table's D call, matches the DNA was not checked. TRBV21-1 is reported as a pseudogene. The CDR3 totals 14 residues. The DNA of the CDR3 is TGTGCCAGCGCGGGGGCAGAAGGTGTCTACGAGCAGTACTTC. Amino acid sequence: CASAGAEGVYEQYF.

This chain links TRBV2 with TRBJ2-7; the match to TRBD2 covers 10 bases. From germline, CDR1 is SNHLY and CDR2 FYNNEI. This CDR3 region has 14 residues. With V trimmed by 8 bases and J by 1 base, 5 bases remained unmatched. The CDR3 DNA reads as TGTGCCAGCGCCCCACTAGCGGGATCCTACGAGCAGTACTTC. This translates into CASAPLAGSYEQYF.

V gene TRBV21-1 combines with J gene TRBJ2-5; the tabulated D call, TRBD2, remains unverified against the DNA. TRBV21-1 is a pseudogene segment. This CDR3 comprises 14 residues. CDR3 sequence reads: CASSKGGNQETQYF. The CDR3 region has the DNA TGTGCCAGCAGCAAAGGAGGGAACCAAGAGACCCAGTACTTC.

The gene calls are TRBV10-1 and TRBJ1-5; possible D gene TRBD1, 5 bases. This CDR3 is 13 amino acids long. Looked up from germline, CDR1 is WNHNN and CDR2 is SYGVQD (reference sequence). Trimming stripped 4 bases from V and 3 bases from J, with 7 bases between. CDR3 amino acids: CASSAGVNQPQHF. The DNA of the CDR3 is TGCGCCAGCAGTGCGGGGGTCAATCAGCCCCAGCATTTT.